Shown below are 25 T cell receptor beta chains from a single sample sequenced in a study of T cells in Graves' hyperthyroidism and ophthalmopathy (dated by TCRdb to between 2018 and 2020). The library relied on multiplex PCR. The reads were generated on an Illumina HiSeq 2000. Amplification of TCR beta CDR3 regions was carried out from RNA transcripts. The first round of RT-PCR for the TCR CDR3 was performed with the HTBI primer set and the Qiagen OneStep RT-PCR kit. TCRdb itself trimmed the public reads at Q25 with fastp, ran MiXCR and retained productive beta chains. Each CDR3 protein gets just one entry, which takes the most common genes and DNA from the rows behind it. This sample has 350,000 to 400,000 distinct CDR3 sequences in its table, and approximately 15% of those were observed once. The ten largest clones capture approximately 32% of the sample. Specimen: blood. The receptor source for this set is a woman aged 30 to 39 with Graves' hyperthyroidism.

This clonotype was counted many times. The chain couples TRBV7-2 to TRBJ1-2; 10 nucleotides match TRBD1. Germline lookup yields CDR1 SGHTA and CDR2 FQGNSA. CDR3 size: 15 residues. V lost 1 base to trimming and J lost 3 bases; unmatched junction nucleotides: 2. CDR3 residues: CASSLVGTGDYGYTF. The CDR3 coding sequence is TGTGCCAGCAGCTTAGTTGGGACAGGGGACTATGGCTACACCTTC.

This clonotype was seen at least ten times. The V and J genes are TRBV6-1 and TRBJ1-2, with 7 positions matching TRBD1. Germline V lookup: CDR1 MNHNS, CDR2 SASEGT. The CDR3 runs to 14 residues. J gave up 8 bases and V 6 bases, and 12 bases lay outside the gene matches. As DNA, the CDR3 is TGTGCCAGCAGAGTGAGTGACAGGGAGATGGGCTACACCTTC. This gives the protein CASRVSDREMGYTF.

The chain joins TRBV24-1 to TRBJ2-1; 10 positions agree with TRBD1. This CDR3 is 16 amino acids long. Per germline, CDR1 KGHDR and CDR2 SFDVKD. The V and J ends lost 1 base and 9 bases, in that order; junction bases with no gene match: 8. CDR3 region: CATSDLSWDRGTEQFF. The CDR3 bases are TGTGCCACCAGTGATTTATCGTGGGACAGGGGTACTGAGCAGTTCTTC.

This clonotype was observed at least ten times. The chain has TRBV10-3 and TRBJ1-2; 9 bases are shared with TRBD1. The CDR3 is made up of 13 amino acids. Germline V gives CDR1 ENHRY, CDR2 SYGVKD. V dropped 6 bases and J dropped 4; count of bases not matched to a gene: 3. The CDR3 sequence: CAISPGQGYGYTF. CDR3 DNA sequence: TGTGCCATCAGCCCGGGACAGGGCTATGGCTACACCTTC.

As DNA, the CDR3 is TGCGCCAGCAGCCAAGGCTCATCACGGAATGAAAAACTGTTTTTT. Its protein product is CASSQGSSRNEKLFF. The chain combines TRBV4-1 with TRBJ1-4; D is ambiguous. The V end was cut by 1 base, the J end by 5 bases, with 11 bases between. The germline V gene has CDR1 MGHRA and CDR2 YSYEKL. CDR3 length: 15 residues.

This clonotype has a handful of counts. The chain employs TRBV20-1 and TRBJ1-2, with 8 bases that match TRBD1. Trimming cost V 1 base and J 3 bases; bases outside gene matches: 7. In germline, CDR1 is DFQATT, CDR2 SNEGSKA (reference sequence). The CDR3 runs 15 residues. CDR3 residues: CSARGSGGAYYGYTF. The CDR3 DNA is TGCAGTGCTAGAGGATCAGGGGGCGCGTACTATGGCTACACCTTC.

The table lists this clonotype with many counts. The chain uses TRBV7-8 and TRBJ1-1; 9 bases match TRBD1. The V segment lost 5 bases and the J segment 5 bases; nucleotides outside the gene matches: 6. The germline gives CDR1 SGHVS, CDR2 FQNEAQ. This CDR3 has 14 residues. CDR3 nucleotides: TGTGCCAGCAGCGTGACAGGGGGTAGTACTGAAGCTTTCTTT. This sequence encodes CASSVTGGSTEAFF.

This clonotype turned up a few times. The chain joins TRBV27 to TRBJ1-1; the match to TRBD1 covers 7 bases. CDR3 length equals 16 residues. V lost 5 bases, J lost 4 bases, and 13 bases stayed unmatched. Per the germline V gene, CDR1 is MNHEY and CDR2 is SMNVEV (reference sequence). The CDR3 region is CASSLRQGWLGTEAFF. CDR3 DNA: TGTGCCAGCAGTCTACGACAGGGTTGGTTGGGCACTGAAGCTTTCTTT.

This clonotype appeared a few times. This chain joins TRBV27 and TRBJ2-1; 9 bases match TRBD2. CDR3 length: 15 amino acids. Trimming removed 3 bases from V and 6 bases from J; junction bases left unmatched: 6. Germline loops: CDR1 MNHEY, CDR2 SMNVEV (reference sequence). This CDR3 is CASSFTGGRGNEQFF. Here the CDR3 DNA reads TGTGCCAGCAGTTTCACTGGCGGGAGGGGCAATGAGCAGTTCTTC.

This clonotype was detected ten times or more. The chain recombines TRBV7-3 with TRBJ2-1; 13 nucleotides line up with TRBD2. CDR1 SGHTA and CDR2 FQGTGA come from the germline V gene. With V trimmed by 5 bases and J by 4 bases, 5 bases remained unmatched. The CDR3 contains 16 residues. The CDR3 DNA sequence: TGTGCCAGCAGCCGAGGACTAGCGGGAGTATACAATGAGCAGTTCTTC. Its protein is CASSRGLAGVYNEQFF.

This clonotype was counted at least ten times. The chain links TRBV3-1 to TRBJ1-4; D gene ambiguous. Germline lookup yields CDR1 LGHDT and CDR2 YNNKEL (reference sequence). This CDR3 spans 14 amino acids. V was shortened by 0 bases and J by 8 bases, with 10 bases between the two germline ends. The CDR3 here is CASSQDLGGEKLFF. Here the CDR3 DNA reads TGTGCCAGCAGCCAAGATCTAGGTGGAGAAAAACTGTTTTTT.

DNA of the CDR3: TGTGCCAGCGTCTACAATGAGCAGTTCTTC. This translates into CASVYNEQFF. The chain couples TRBV5-5 to TRBJ2-1; D remains ambiguous. Germline V gene data show CDR1 as SGHKS and CDR2 as YYEKEE (reference sequence). This CDR3 is 10 amino acids long. V was trimmed by 7 bases and J by 3 bases, leaving 2 bases between them.

This clonotype was seen a handful of times. The rearrangement uses TRBV7-3 and TRBJ1-1, with D perhaps matching TRBD1 (5 bases). This CDR3 contains 15 residues. With 5 bases removed from V and 5 bases from J, the gap between germline ends came to 18 bases. The germline V gene encodes CDR1 SGHTA and CDR2 FQGTGA. The CDR3: CASSPEGVIGTEAFF. The CDR3 nucleotides are TGTGCCAGCAGCCCTGAAGGGGTTATTGGAACTGAAGCTTTCTTT.

The CDR3 DNA follows: TGTGCCAGCAGCTTCGGGACTAGCGTTAATGAGCAGTTCTTC. Its translation: CASSFGTSVNEQFF. This sequence joins TRBV7-6 and TRBJ2-1, with TRBD2 identical over 10 bases. In germline, CDR1 is SGHVS, CDR2 FNYEAQ. This CDR3 spans 14 amino acids. The J segment lost 7 bases and the V segment lost 3 bases, leaving 3 bases of the junction unmatched.

This clonotype showed up many times. The chain joins TRBV30 to TRBJ2-2; 7 bases match TRBD1. J gave up 0 bases and V 3 bases, and 4 bases lay outside the gene matches. Germline CDR1 GTSNPN, CDR2 SVGIG (reference sequence). The CDR3 totals 15 residues. The chain's CDR3 is CAWRVGTANTGELFF. Written as DNA, the CDR3 is TGTGCCTGGAGGGTAGGGACAGCGAACACCGGGGAGCTGTTTTTT.

This clonotype was found a few times. V usage is TRBV20-1 and J usage is TRBJ1-5; D perhaps matches TRBD1 (6 bases). Germline V gene data show CDR1 as DFQATT and CDR2 as SNEGSKA (reference sequence). Trimming shortened V by 5 bases and J by 5 bases, and 13 bases separated the two germline ends. This CDR3 comprises 13 residues. The DNA for the CDR3 is TGCAGTGCTCAGACAGGACCCTATCAGCCCCAGCATTTT. Its protein product is CSAQTGPYQPQHF.

The chain carries TRBV3-1 and TRBJ1-3; D remains ambiguous. V was shortened by 1 base and J by 4 bases, with 11 bases between the two germline ends. Germline V gene sequence: CDR1 LGHDT, CDR2 YNNKEL (reference sequence). CDR3 size: 15 residues. The chain's CDR3 is CASSQAAGRGNTIYF. The CDR3 bases are TGTGCCAGCAGCCAAGCAGCGGGGAGGGGAAACACCATATATTTT.

J is TRBJ2-7 and V is TRBV7-8; 7 bases are a match to TRBD2. The CDR3 totals 16 residues. From germline, CDR1 is SGHVS and CDR2 FQNEAQ. Losses at the gene ends were 5 bases for V and 5 bases for J; bases not matched to a gene: 15. CDR3 nucleotides: TGTGCCAGCAGCGACCGTCGCGGGCGGGAGCTGGACGAGCAGTACTTC. It is translated as CASSDRRGRELDEQYF. The full variable domain, completed using reference TRBV7-8 and TRBJ2-7, is GAGVSQSPRYKVAKRGQDVALRCDPISGHVSLFWYQQALGQGPEFLTYFQNEAQLDKSGLPSDRFFAERPEGSVSTLKIQRTQQEDSAVYLCASSDRRGRELDEQYFGPGTRLTVT.

The chain links TRBV27 to TRBJ2-2; the match to TRBD1 covers 7 bases. The CDR3 loop spans 16 amino acids. The junction had 5 bases not matched to a gene; V was cut back by 2 bases and J by 2 bases. The germline V gene has CDR1 MNHEY and CDR2 SMNVEV (reference sequence). CDR3 sequence reads: CASSLGQAPNTGELFF. CDR3 nucleotide sequence: TGTGCCAGCAGTTTAGGACAGGCTCCTAACACCGGGGAGCTGTTTTTT.

In its sample, this clonotype was seen many times. The chain is built from TRBV5-1 and TRBJ2-7, with 9 bases lining up with TRBD2. The CDR3 covers 15 residues. The V segment lost 4 bases and the J segment 6 bases; nucleotides outside the gene matches: 11. CDR1 and CDR2 from the germline V gene are SGHRS and YFSETQ. CDR3 coding DNA: TGCGCCAGCAGCGATGGGACTAGCTTTCAACTCGAGCAGTACTTC. It codes for CASSDGTSFQLEQYF.

This clonotype was picked up many times. The chain carries TRBV27 and TRBJ2-5; D possibly corresponds to TRBD2 (6 bases). Trimming cost V 4 bases and J 5 bases, with 14 bases left between them. CDR1 and CDR2 from the germline V gene are MNHEY and SMNVEV (reference sequence). The CDR3 consists of 14 residues. This CDR3 is CASSWRRGLETQYF. The DNA of the CDR3 is TGTGCCAGCAGTTGGAGGAGGGGTCTGGAGACCCAGTACTTC.

This clonotype was found many times. The rearrangement joins TRBV5-1 to TRBJ2-7, with D perhaps TRBD1 or TRBD2 (6 bases each). Germline V gene data show CDR1 as SGHRS and CDR2 as YFSETQ. V was trimmed by 0 bases and J by 5 bases, leaving 12 bases between them. This CDR3 is 14 amino acids long. Here the CDR3 reads CASSLGPGANEQYF. In DNA, the CDR3 is TGCGCCAGCAGCTTGGGGCCGGGGGCAAACGAGCAGTACTTC.

This clonotype was counted between two and nine times. The chain couples TRBV15 to TRBJ2-3; 7 nucleotides match TRBD1. V was clipped by 0 bases and J by 8 bases; unmatched bases: 11. The germline gives CDR1 LNHNV, CDR2 YYDKDF (reference sequence). The CDR3 runs 16 residues. This CDR3 reads CATSRDPNKGAGTQYF. The CDR3 coding sequence is TGTGCCACCAGCAGAGATCCGAATAAGGGGGCGGGTACGCAGTATTTT.

The rearrangement uses TRBV6-5 and TRBJ1-5; perhaps TRBD1 as D (5 bases). Trimming pared 0 bases from V and 7 bases from J, leaving 13 bases between. Germline V CDR1 and CDR2: MNHEY, SVGAGI. The CDR3 totals 15 residues. This CDR3 is CASSYSGAGSQPQHF. CDR3 bases: TGTGCCAGCAGTTACTCGGGAGCAGGGAGCCAGCCCCAGCATTTT.

This clonotype was recorded at least ten times. The CDR3 loop is CASSPVGSAYQETQYF. The CDR3 nucleotides are TGTGCCAGCAGCCCTGTGGGTTCCGCATATCAAGAGACCCAGTACTTC. The J gene is TRBJ2-5, the V gene TRBV28; D is ambiguous. Germline V gene sequence: CDR1 MDHEN, CDR2 SYDVKM. The CDR3 consists of 16 residues. V was clipped by 6 bases and J by 2 bases, with 19 bases between them.